A selection of T cell receptor beta chains follows, all from one sample in a study of T cell responses to AZD1222 COVID-19 vaccine. Produced via immunoSEQ multiplex PCR; TCRdb's table is partial and in-frame only. The table lists about 74,000 clones, roughly 90% of them singletons. The specimen comprised peripheral blood, sampled 28 days after the second AZD1222 dose. These receptors all stem from an adult who received the AZD1222 COVID-19 vaccine. Each CDR3 is given with its conserved first and last residue. The order of the fields is J gene, V gene, D gene, clone size, CDR3 DNA, CDR3 protein. D genes are given only for firm matches. Not every row has a clone size; where given, it reads once, few, many or a size class.

j_gene: TRBJ2-7; v_gene: TRBV20-1; d_gene: -; abundance: once; CDR3nt: TGCAGTGCCAAGGGGGTCCACGAGCAGTACTTC; CDR3aa: CSAKGVHEQYF
j_gene: TRBJ1-5; v_gene: TRBV6-1; d_gene: -; abundance: -; CDR3nt: TGTGCCAGCAGTGAAAGAGGAAGGGGGTCAGCAAACAATCAGCCCCAGCATTTT; CDR3aa: CASSERGRGSANNQPQHF
j_gene: TRBJ1-6; v_gene: TRBV11-2; d_gene: -; abundance: -; CDR3nt: TGTGCCAGCAGCTTAGGGGGCTACTATAATTCACCCCTCCACTTT; CDR3aa: CASSLGGYYNSPLHF
j_gene: TRBJ2-7; v_gene: TRBV19; d_gene: TRBD2; abundance: -; CDR3nt: TGTGCCAGTAGTATAGTTCCCGGACTAGCGGGCTCCTACGAGCAGTACTTC; CDR3aa: CASSIVPGLAGSYEQYF
j_gene: TRBJ2-5; v_gene: TRBV5-1; d_gene: TRBD2; abundance: -; CDR3nt: TGCGCCAGCAGCTTGGGTTTTCGGGCTAGCGGGCAAGAGACCCAGTACTTC; CDR3aa: CASSLGFRASGQETQYF
j_gene: TRBJ2-3; v_gene: TRBV10-3; d_gene: TRBD1; abundance: -; CDR3nt: TGTGCCATCAAGGGACAGGGGGAGAATACGCAGTATTTT; CDR3aa: CAIKGQGENTQYF
j_gene: TRBJ1-5; v_gene: TRBV6-2/TRBV6-3; d_gene: -; abundance: -; CDR3nt: TGTGCCAGCAGTTACCGGGCAGGCAATCAGCCCCAGCATTTT; CDR3aa: CASSYRAGNQPQHF
j_gene: TRBJ2-3; v_gene: TRBV23-1; d_gene: -; abundance: -; CDR3nt: TGCGCCAGCAGGGAGGTAAATACGCAGTATTTT; CDR3aa: CASREVNTQYF
j_gene: TRBJ2-1; v_gene: TRBV6-5; d_gene: -; abundance: -; CDR3nt: TGTGCCAGCAGCCCCAGGGTTCCCTACAATGAGCAGTTCTTC; CDR3aa: CASSPRVPYNEQFF
j_gene: TRBJ2-7; v_gene: TRBV7-9; d_gene: TRBD2; abundance: -; CDR3nt: TGTGCCAGCAGCCAAGGACTAGCGGGAGGGTACTACGAGCAGTACTTC; CDR3aa: CASSQGLAGGYYEQYF
j_gene: TRBJ2-5; v_gene: TRBV19; d_gene: TRBD2; abundance: -; CDR3nt: TGTGCCAGTAATGGACTAGCGGGTGCAGAAGAGACCCAGTACTTC; CDR3aa: CASNGLAGAEETQYF
j_gene: TRBJ1-1; v_gene: TRBV4-3; d_gene: -; abundance: -; CDR3nt: TGCGCCAGCAGCCAAGATCGGTACACTGAAGCTTTCTTT; CDR3aa: CASSQDRYTEAFF
j_gene: TRBJ1-4; v_gene: TRBV21-1; d_gene: -; abundance: -; CDR3nt: TGTGCCAGCAGCGGGCCGGTCGGACTGCGTGGGAGGACTAATGAAAAACTGTTTTTT; CDR3aa: CASSGPVGLRGRTNEKLFF
j_gene: TRBJ2-5; v_gene: TRBV5-1; d_gene: -; abundance: -; CDR3nt: TGCGCCAGCAGCTCCGGGACGGGCCAAGAGACCCAGTACTTC; CDR3aa: CASSSGTGQETQYF
j_gene: TRBJ2-7; v_gene: TRBV7-9; d_gene: -; abundance: once; CDR3nt: TGTGCCAGCAGCTTAGCCAGGGGAGGAGAGCAGTACTTC; CDR3aa: CASSLARGGEQYF
j_gene: TRBJ2-2; v_gene: TRBV3-1/TRBV3-2; d_gene: -; abundance: -; CDR3nt: TGTGCCAGCAGCCACGAAATCAAAGCAGGGTTTGCCGGGGAGCTGTTTTTT; CDR3aa: CASSHEIKAGFAGELFF
j_gene: TRBJ2-7; v_gene: TRBV7-9; d_gene: -; abundance: -; CDR3nt: TGTGCCAGCAGCGGAGGACGAGTCGAGCAGTACTTC; CDR3aa: CASSGGRVEQYF
j_gene: TRBJ1-2; v_gene: TRBV30; d_gene: -; abundance: -; CDR3nt: TGTGCCTGGAGTGTTGACAGGCAGGACTATGGCTACACCTTC; CDR3aa: CAWSVDRQDYGYTF
j_gene: TRBJ2-7; v_gene: TRBV9; d_gene: -; abundance: -; CDR3nt: TGTGCCAGCAGCGTAGTAGGGGGCGAGCAGTACTTC; CDR3aa: CASSVVGGEQYF
j_gene: TRBJ1-2; v_gene: TRBV4-1; d_gene: -; abundance: -; CDR3nt: TGCGCCAGCAGCCAAGTGGGGGAACGTGGCTACACCTTC; CDR3aa: CASSQVGERGYTF
j_gene: TRBJ1-4; v_gene: TRBV28; d_gene: TRBD1; abundance: -; CDR3nt: TGTGCCAGCAGCGGACAGGTGGATGGAAAACTGTTTTTT; CDR3aa: CASSGQVDGKLFF
j_gene: TRBJ2-1; v_gene: TRBV7-9; d_gene: -; abundance: -; CDR3nt: TGTGCCAGCGGAGGGGGGTTGACAGTGCCCCCCGCCTACAATGAGCAGTTCTTC; CDR3aa: CASGGGLTVPPAYNEQFF
j_gene: TRBJ2-5; v_gene: TRBV11-2; d_gene: TRBD2; abundance: -; CDR3nt: TGTGCCAGCAGCTCCGGAGTAGCGGGGGGGCCCTGGACCCAGTACTTC; CDR3aa: CASSSGVAGGPWTQYF
j_gene: TRBJ2-4; v_gene: TRBV7-2; d_gene: TRBD1; abundance: -; CDR3nt: TGTGCCAGCAGTTATCCGGGACAGGGTATGGCTCAGTACTTC; CDR3aa: CASSYPGQGMAQYF
j_gene: TRBJ2-5; v_gene: TRBV28; d_gene: TRBD2; abundance: -; CDR3nt: TGTGCCAGCAGTATGATAGGTCCGGGGGGACAAGAGACCCAGTACTTC; CDR3aa: CASSMIGPGGQETQYF
j_gene: TRBJ1-5; v_gene: TRBV5-6; d_gene: -; abundance: -; CDR3nt: TGTGCCAGCAGCCTAGGGAGCCCCCGGGCCTTCAATCAGCCCCAGCATTTT; CDR3aa: CASSLGSPRAFNQPQHF
j_gene: TRBJ2-2; v_gene: TRBV7-3; d_gene: TRBD2; abundance: -; CDR3nt: TGTGCCAGCAGCCCCCGGACTAGCGGGAGGAGTAACACCGGGGAGCTGTTTTTT; CDR3aa: CASSPRTSGRSNTGELFF
j_gene: TRBJ2-2; v_gene: TRBV5-6; d_gene: -; abundance: -; CDR3nt: TGTGCCAGCAGCACTGGGACGGGGGAGACGCTGTTTTTT; CDR3aa: CASSTGTGETLFF
j_gene: TRBJ2-3; v_gene: TRBV29-1; d_gene: TRBD2; abundance: -; CDR3nt: TGCAGCTTTTCCCGGGGGGATCCTAGCACAGATACGCAGTATTTT; CDR3aa: CSFSRGDPSTDTQYF
j_gene: TRBJ1-5; v_gene: TRBV3-1/TRBV3-2; d_gene: TRBD1; abundance: -; CDR3nt: TGTGCCAGCAGCCAAGGTCAAGGGACAGGGGGCAATCAGCCCCAGCATTTT; CDR3aa: CASSQGQGTGGNQPQHF
j_gene: TRBJ2-5; v_gene: TRBV9; d_gene: -; abundance: -; CDR3nt: TGTGCCAGCAGCGTAGGCACCTACCTGGTCGAGACCCAGTACTTC; CDR3aa: CASSVGTYLVETQYF
j_gene: TRBJ2-7; v_gene: TRBV29-1; d_gene: TRBD2; abundance: -; CDR3nt: TGCAGCCATACTAGCGGGGCTTACGAGCAGTACTTC; CDR3aa: CSHTSGAYEQYF
j_gene: TRBJ1-1; v_gene: TRBV11-3; d_gene: -; abundance: -; CDR3nt: TGTGCCAGCAGCTTAGAAGCAAACACTGAAGCTTTCTTT; CDR3aa: CASSLEANTEAFF
j_gene: TRBJ2-6; v_gene: TRBV5-1; d_gene: TRBD1; abundance: -; CDR3nt: TGCGCCAGCAGCTTATCGGGACAGACGAACTCTGGGGCCAACGTCCTGACTTTC; CDR3aa: CASSLSGQTNSGANVLTF
j_gene: TRBJ2-5; v_gene: TRBV7-3; d_gene: -; abundance: -; CDR3nt: TGTGCCAGCAGCTTAGGACAAAAAGAGACCCAGTACTTC; CDR3aa: CASSLGQKETQYF
j_gene: TRBJ1-5; v_gene: TRBV15; d_gene: -; abundance: -; CDR3nt: TGTGCCACCAGCGATCAGGGGAGCAATCAGCCCCAGCATTTT; CDR3aa: CATSDQGSNQPQHF
j_gene: TRBJ2-3; v_gene: TRBV24-1; d_gene: -; abundance: -; CDR3nt: TGTGCCACCAGTGATCACACAGATACGCAGTATTTT; CDR3aa: CATSDHTDTQYF
j_gene: TRBJ1-2; v_gene: TRBV29-1; d_gene: TRBD1; abundance: -; CDR3nt: TGCAGCGTTGAGTTACGGGGACAGGGGAACTATGGCTACACCTTC; CDR3aa: CSVELRGQGNYGYTF